This T cell receptor (beta chain) is drawn from a study of response to subunit inactivated influenza vaccine. TCRdb recomputed calls from the RT-PCR reads with MiXCR, one row per CDR3 protein. The sample yields some 550,000 distinct CDR3 sequences, less than 25% seen once. This clonotype has a count of ten or more. This CDR3 is built from 13 residues. CDR1 is SGHNT and CDR2 is YYREEE in the germline V gene (reference sequence). With 0 bases removed from V and 3 bases from J, the gap between germline ends came to 6 bases. The sample was also linked to a second study, of T cells expressing NK-cell markers. That source reports: 5'RACE template switching with UMIs generated TCR beta cDNA. The TCR beta repertoires were obtained from sorted CD3+CD56+NKG2C+, CD3+CD56+NKG2C- and CD3+CD56-NKG2C+ T cells. The study sequenced eight donors, seven HCMV-seropositive and one seronegative. In a group of 5 or 6 donors, dominant NKG2C+ clonotypes represented 1.0-7.0% of CD8+ T cells. Several donors showed these clonotypes also leading the CD3+CD56-NKG2C+ fraction.

The chain has TRBV5-4 and TRBJ2-5; D remains ambiguous. The sequences come from CD4+ T cells sorted from PBMCs, collected approximately 12 days after vaccination. This TCR came from a man in his fifties or sixties who received an inactivated influenza vaccine. The DNA for the CDR3 is TGTGCCAGCAGCTTGGATTTGGAAGAGACCCAGTACTTC. Protein: CASSLDLEETQYF.